The rows below give T cell receptor beta chains drawn from one sample of a study of CD8+ T cells in alopecia areata. Profiling relied on immunoSEQ multiplex PCR, and the TCRdb table lists in-frame clones only, not all of them. The sample lists around 120,000 clones; about 50% were seen once. Sequenced here: CD4+ T cells sorted from blood, sampled at week 4, from a patient treated with tofacitinib. These receptors were obtained from a human donor with alopecia areata. Each CDR3 is given with its conserved first and last residue. The D gene is left open where the match is weak. The listing skips clone size in some rows; elsewhere it reads once, few, many or a size class.

size	D	J	V	CDR3	DNA
NA	TRBD2	TRBJ2-7	TRBV30	CASRTSGSYEQYF	TGTGCCTCACGGACTAGCGGCTCCTACGAGCAGTACTTC
NA	NA	TRBJ1-1	TRBV29-1	CSVFRGWNTEAFF	TGCAGCGTTTTCCGGGGGTGGAACACTGAAGCTTTCTTT
once	NA	TRBJ2-1	TRBV6-5	CASSRVLSSYNEQFF	TGTGCCAGCAGTAGGGTTTTAAGCTCCTACAATGAGCAGTTCTTC
NA	TRBD1	TRBJ2-7	TRBV4-1	CASSQGGRQGADEQYF	TGCGCCAGCAGCCAAGGGGGGAGACAGGGGGCTGACGAGCAGTACTTC
NA	TRBD1	TRBJ1-2	TRBV2	CASRDRGRSGYTF	TGTGCCAGCAGGGACAGGGGGAGAAGCGGCTACACCTTC
few	NA	TRBJ1-1	TRBV7-9	CASSLVPAEAFF	TGTGCCAGCAGCTTAGTTCCGGCTGAAGCTTTCTTT
NA	TRBD1	TRBJ1-5	TRBV2	CASSEQGQGVQPQHF	TGTGCCAGCAGTGAGCAGGGACAGGGGGTCCAGCCCCAGCATTTT
many	NA	TRBJ2-7	TRBV18	CASSSWGARVIEQYF	TGTGCCAGCTCATCGTGGGGGGCGCGGGTCATCGAGCAGTACTTC
few	NA	TRBJ1-3	TRBV6-6	CASSYGTSGNTIYF	TGTGCCAGCAGTTACGGTACCTCTGGAAACACCATATATTTT
many	NA	TRBJ1-1	TRBV18	CASSPQDVNTEAFF	TGTGCCAGCTCACCACAGGACGTGAACACTGAAGCTTTCTTT
once	NA	TRBJ1-1	TRBV29-1	CSVGGGKNTEAFF	TGCAGCGTTGGAGGGGGGAAGAACACTGAAGCTTTCTTT
NA	TRBD2	TRBJ2-3	TRBV30	CAWRLAGVTDTQYF	TGTGCCTGGCGACTAGCGGGAGTCACAGATACGCAGTATTTT
few	NA	TRBJ1-1	TRBV30	CAWSVLGHLPIEAFF	TGTGCCTGGAGTGTACTGGGACACCTACCAATTGAAGCTTTCTTT
NA	NA	TRBJ1-5	TRBV30	CAWSVRRNQPQHF	TGTGCCTGGAGTGTACGCCGCAATCAGCCCCAGCATTTT
NA	TRBD2	TRBJ2-2	TRBV4-1	CASSLRGTSGRGAGELFF	TGCGCCAGCAGCCTCAGAGGGACTAGCGGGAGAGGAGCCGGGGAGCTGTTTTTT
many	TRBD2	TRBJ2-1	TRBV4-1	CASSQVDMGLAFYNEQFF	TGCGCCAGCAGCCAAGTAGATATGGGACTAGCCTTCTACAATGAGCAGTTCTTC